The rows below give T cell receptor beta chains drawn from one sample of a study of PD-1 blockade in classical Hodgkin lymphoma. The protocol was immunoSEQ multiplex PCR, while the TCRdb copy is restricted to in-frame clones and leaves out a portion. The sample holds roughly 86,000 clones, more than 80% seen once. The starting material was peripheral blood mononuclear cells (PBMCs), obtained before the fourth cycle of nivolumab. The receptors were gathered from a human donor with classical Hodgkin lymphoma. The CDR3 runs from the conserved cysteine through the conserved F or W. The D gene is left open where the match is weak. For some rows the clone size is stated as once, few or many, or as a class when expanded; others skip it.

abundance: NA; d_gene: NA; j_gene: TRBJ1-5; v_gene: TRBV6-1; CDR3aa: CASSEAYGGQQPQHF; CDR3nt: TGTGCCAGCAGTGAAGCGTACGGGGGGCAACAGCCCCAGCATTTT
abundance: NA; d_gene: NA; j_gene: TRBJ1-1; v_gene: TRBV29-1; CDR3aa: CSVWTVNTEAFF; CDR3nt: TGCAGCGTCTGGACGGTGAACACTGAAGCTTTCTTT
abundance: NA; d_gene: TRBD2; j_gene: TRBJ2-1; v_gene: TRBV6-4; CDR3aa: CASSALAGYNEQFF; CDR3nt: TGTGCCAGCAGTGCTCTAGCGGGCTACAATGAGCAGTTCTTC
abundance: few; d_gene: TRBD2; j_gene: TRBJ2-6; v_gene: TRBV19; CDR3aa: CASSIGGGTGANVLTF; CDR3nt: TGTGCCAGTAGTATAGGCGGGGGAACAGGGGCCAACGTCCTGACTTTC
abundance: NA; d_gene: NA; j_gene: TRBJ2-5; v_gene: TRBV5-1; CDR3aa: CASSLQQETQYF; CDR3nt: TGCGCCAGCAGCCTTCAACAAGAGACCCAGTACTTC
abundance: NA; d_gene: TRBD1; j_gene: TRBJ2-1; v_gene: TRBV11-1; CDR3aa: CASSSRQGGYNEQFF; CDR3nt: TGTGCCAGCAGCTCCCGACAGGGGGGTTACAATGAGCAGTTCTTC
abundance: NA; d_gene: NA; j_gene: TRBJ2-7; v_gene: TRBV5-6; CDR3aa: CASSPLPQGNEQYF; CDR3nt: TGTGCCAGCAGCCCGCTACCCCAAGGGAACGAGCAGTACTTC
abundance: NA; d_gene: NA; j_gene: TRBJ2-2; v_gene: TRBV19; CDR3aa: CASRLTPNTGELFF; CDR3nt: TGTGCCAGTAGGCTAACTCCTAACACCGGGGAGCTGTTTTTT
abundance: NA; d_gene: TRBD1; j_gene: TRBJ1-1; v_gene: TRBV14; CDR3aa: CASSQRQGIATEAFF; CDR3nt: TGTGCCAGCAGCCAACGACAGGGGATTGCCACTGAAGCTTTCTTT
abundance: NA; d_gene: NA; j_gene: TRBJ1-1; v_gene: TRBV11-1; CDR3aa: CASSSRAAYEAFF; CDR3nt: TGTGCCAGCAGCTCCCGGGCCGCTTATGAAGCTTTCTTT
abundance: NA; d_gene: TRBD1; j_gene: TRBJ2-7; v_gene: TRBV19; CDR3aa: CASSTTGSEQYF; CDR3nt: TGTGCCAGTAGTACGACAGGGAGCGAGCAGTACTTC
abundance: NA; d_gene: TRBD2; j_gene: TRBJ2-7; v_gene: TRBV11-1; CDR3aa: CASSYSSGRTYEQYF; CDR3nt: TGTGCCAGCAGCTATTCTAGCGGGAGGACCTACGAGCAGTACTTC